This T cell receptor (beta chain) was recorded in a study of OX40 agonist ivuxolimab in advanced cancers. Across the whole study: Males comprised roughly four fifths of the group, whose mean age was about 60 years (range roughly 23 to 80). Previous treatment with anti-PD-1, anti-PD-L1 or anti-CTLA-4 therapy was allowed; about 40% had received some.

Germline assignment: CDR1 MNHEY and CDR2 SVGAGI. This CDR3 is built from 13 residues. V lost 8 bases, J lost 6 bases, and 15 bases lay in between. Study-level results: The study found that CD8+ T cells averaged more expanded clones than CD4+.

Assay used: immunoSEQ multiplex PCR; TCRdb lists only in-frame clones, some missing. The sample has around 63,000 clones; roughly 89% are singletons. This clone has only one observation. The antigen is not known. V usage is TRBV6-5 and J usage is TRBJ2-3, with a possible D match to TRBD2 (6 bases). The sequences come from CD4+ or CD8+ T cells sorted from blood, collected in a trial of the OX40 agonist ivuxolimab. This TCR was sampled from an adult with an advanced solid tumor such as melanoma, head and neck, liver or kidney cancer. CDR3 protein: CASGTPPRDTQYF. CDR3 in DNA: TGTGCCAGCGGGACTCCCCCCAGGGATACGCAGTATTTT.